The entry below gives a single TCR beta chain sequence along with its context. Within the sample, other DNA sequences also encode this same CDR3. This specimen belongs to a study of blood T cell repertoires in COVID-19. This table comes from immunoSEQ multiplex PCR, and its TCRdb copy is limited to in-frame clones, with some not included. Of 300,000 or so clones in the sample, around 85% were seen once. Per the germline V gene, CDR1 is SGHRS and CDR2 is YFSETQ. J lost 5 bases, V lost 3 bases, and 6 bases had no gene match. The CDR3 covers 14 residues. The chain uses TRBV5-1 and TRBJ1-1; 8 bases fit TRBD1. This clonotype was sampled from a woman aged 45-65 years with active or convalescent COVID-19. Sequenced sample: peripheral blood. The CDR3 spells CASSYGQGGTEAFF. CDR3 DNA sequence: TGCGCCAGCAGCTACGGACAGGGAGGGACTGAAGCTTTCTTT.